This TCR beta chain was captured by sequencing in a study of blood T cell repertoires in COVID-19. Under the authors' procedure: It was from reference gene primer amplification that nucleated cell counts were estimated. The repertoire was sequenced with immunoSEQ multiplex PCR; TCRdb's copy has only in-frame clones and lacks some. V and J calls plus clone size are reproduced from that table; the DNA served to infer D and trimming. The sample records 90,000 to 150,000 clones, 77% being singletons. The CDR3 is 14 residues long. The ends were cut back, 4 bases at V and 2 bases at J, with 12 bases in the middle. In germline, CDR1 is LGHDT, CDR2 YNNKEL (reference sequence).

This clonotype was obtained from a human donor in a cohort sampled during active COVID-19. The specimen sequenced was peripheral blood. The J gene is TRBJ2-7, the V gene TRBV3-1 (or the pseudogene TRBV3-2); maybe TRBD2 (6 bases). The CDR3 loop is CASSPGGRTYEQYF. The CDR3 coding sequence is TGTGCCAGCAGCCCCGGGGGTAGAACCTACGAGCAGTACTTC.